This record covers a single T cell receptor beta chain. Sequencing used immunoSEQ multiplex PCR; TCRdb keeps in-frame clones, though not all of them. The profile shows about 220,000 clones, around 84% of them singletons. This record comes from a study of blood T cell repertoires in COVID-19. Study context: Samples representing acute and convalescent COVID-19 were sourced from the United States, Italy and Spain. From T cells, B-cell-depleted T cells, or PBMCs came the material, which was cDNA or gDNA.

Trimming stripped 4 bases from V and 2 bases from J, with 10 bases between. CDR3 size: 14 residues. The germline gives CDR1 SGHTA, CDR2 FQGNSA. Sample: peripheral blood. This rearrangement joins TRBV7-2 to TRBJ2-3; a weak D match, TRBD1 (6 bases). This receptor was taken from a man aged 40-55 years who had recovered from COVID-19. The CDR3 region is CASSSTGPTDTQYF. For the CDR3, the DNA is TGTGCCAGCAGCTCGACAGGTCCCACAGATACGCAGTATTTT.